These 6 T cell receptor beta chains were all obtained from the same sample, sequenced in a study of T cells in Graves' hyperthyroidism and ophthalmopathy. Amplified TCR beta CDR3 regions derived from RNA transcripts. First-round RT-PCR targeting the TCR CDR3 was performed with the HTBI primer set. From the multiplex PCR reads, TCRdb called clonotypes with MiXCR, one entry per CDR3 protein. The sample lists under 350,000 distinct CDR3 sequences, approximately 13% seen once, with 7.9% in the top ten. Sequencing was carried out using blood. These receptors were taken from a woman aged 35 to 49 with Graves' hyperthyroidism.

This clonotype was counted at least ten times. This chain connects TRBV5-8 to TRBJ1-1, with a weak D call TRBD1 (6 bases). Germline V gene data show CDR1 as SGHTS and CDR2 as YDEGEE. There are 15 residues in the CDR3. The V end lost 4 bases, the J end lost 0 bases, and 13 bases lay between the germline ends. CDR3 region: CASSRGGHLNTEAFF. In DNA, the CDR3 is TGTGCCAGCAGCCGTGGGGGACACTTGAACACTGAAGCTTTCTTT. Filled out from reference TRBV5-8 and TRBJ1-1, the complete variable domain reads EAGVTQSPTHLIKTRGQQATLRCSPISGHTSVYWYQQALGLGLQFLLWYDEGEERNRGNFPPRFSGRQFPNYSSELNVNALELEDSALYLCASSRGGHLNTEAFFGQGTRLTVV.

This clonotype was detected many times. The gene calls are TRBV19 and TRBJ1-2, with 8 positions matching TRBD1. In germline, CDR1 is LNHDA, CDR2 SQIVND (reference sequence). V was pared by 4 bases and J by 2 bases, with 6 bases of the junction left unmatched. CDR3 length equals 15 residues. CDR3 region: CASSSTGQANYGYTF. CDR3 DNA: TGTGCCAGTAGTAGCACGGGACAGGCCAACTATGGCTACACCTTC. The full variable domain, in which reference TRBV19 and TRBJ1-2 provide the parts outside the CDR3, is DGGITQSPKYLFRKEGQNVTLSCEQNLNHDAMYWYRQDPGQGLRLIYYSQIVNDFQKGDIAEGYSVSREKKESFPLTVTSAQKNPTAFYLCASSSTGQANYGYTFGSGTRLTVV.

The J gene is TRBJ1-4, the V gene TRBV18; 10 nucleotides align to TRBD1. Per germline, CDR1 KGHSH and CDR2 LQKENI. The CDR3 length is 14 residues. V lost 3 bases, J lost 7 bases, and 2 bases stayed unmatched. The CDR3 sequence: CASSPDRGSEKLFF. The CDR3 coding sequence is TGTGCCAGCTCACCGGACAGGGGGAGTGAAAAACTGTTTTTT. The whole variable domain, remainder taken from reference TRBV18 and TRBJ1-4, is NAGVMQNPRHLVRRRGQEARLRCSPMKGHSHVYWYRQLPEEGLKFMVYLQKENIIDESGMPKERFSAEFPKEGPSILRIQQVVRGDSAAYFCASSPDRGSEKLFFGSGTQLSVL.

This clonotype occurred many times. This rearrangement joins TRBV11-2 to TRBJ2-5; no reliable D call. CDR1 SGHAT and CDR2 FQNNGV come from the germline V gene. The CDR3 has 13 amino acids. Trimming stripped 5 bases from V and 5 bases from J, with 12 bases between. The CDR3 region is CASSRDRSETQYF. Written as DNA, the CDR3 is TGTGCCAGCAGCCGTGACCGGAGCGAGACCCAGTACTTC.

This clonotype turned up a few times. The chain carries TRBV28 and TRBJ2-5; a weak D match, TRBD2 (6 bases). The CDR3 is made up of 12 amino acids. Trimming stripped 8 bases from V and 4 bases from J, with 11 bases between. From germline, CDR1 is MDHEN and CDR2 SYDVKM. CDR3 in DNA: TGTGCCAGCGCGGGGTATACAGAGACCCAGTACTTC. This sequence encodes CASAGYTETQYF.

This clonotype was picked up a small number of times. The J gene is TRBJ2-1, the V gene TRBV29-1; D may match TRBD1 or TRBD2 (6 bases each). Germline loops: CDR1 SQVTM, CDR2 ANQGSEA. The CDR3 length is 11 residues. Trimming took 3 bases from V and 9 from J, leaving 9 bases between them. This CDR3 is CSVDKGGEQFF. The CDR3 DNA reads TGCAGCGTTGATAAGGGGGGTGAGCAGTTCTTC.